This TCR beta chain was captured in a study of blood T cell repertoires in COVID-19. This table comes from immunoSEQ multiplex PCR, and its TCRdb copy is limited to in-frame clones, with some not included. The sample carries roughly 250,000 clones, about 90% recorded once. With 5 bases removed from V and 3 bases from J, the gap between germline ends came to 13 bases. Germline assignment: CDR1 SGHAT and CDR2 FQDESV (reference sequence). CDR3 length equals 14 residues. Participant-reported clinical history was the basis for cohort assignment. Sequenced: PBMCs or T cells enriched from blood (not recorded which). This TCR came from a woman aged 18-30 years who had recovered from COVID-19. J is TRBJ1-2 and V is TRBV11-1; D perhaps matches TRBD1 (6 bases). CDR3 amino acids: CASSPNRDDYGYTF. The DNA of the CDR3 is TGTGCCAGCAGCCCTAACAGGGATGACTATGGCTACACCTTC.